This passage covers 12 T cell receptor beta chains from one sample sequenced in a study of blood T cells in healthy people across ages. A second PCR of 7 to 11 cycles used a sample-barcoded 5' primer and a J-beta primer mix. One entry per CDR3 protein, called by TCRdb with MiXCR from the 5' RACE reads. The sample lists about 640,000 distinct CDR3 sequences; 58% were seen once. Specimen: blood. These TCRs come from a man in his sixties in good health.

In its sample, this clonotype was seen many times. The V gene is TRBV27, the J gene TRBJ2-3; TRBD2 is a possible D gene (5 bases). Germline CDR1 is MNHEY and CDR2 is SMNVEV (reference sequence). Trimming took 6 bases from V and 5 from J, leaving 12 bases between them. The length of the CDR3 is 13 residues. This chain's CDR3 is CASRQRAVDTQYF. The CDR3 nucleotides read TGTGCCAGCAGGCAACGAGCGGTAGATACGCAGTATTTT.

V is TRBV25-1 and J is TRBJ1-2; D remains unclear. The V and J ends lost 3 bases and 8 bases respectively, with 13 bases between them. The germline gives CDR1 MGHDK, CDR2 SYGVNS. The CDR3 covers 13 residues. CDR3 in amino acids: CASSDGPRKGYTF. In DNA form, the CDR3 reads TGTGCCAGCAGTGACGGACCTAGGAAAGGCTACACCTTC.

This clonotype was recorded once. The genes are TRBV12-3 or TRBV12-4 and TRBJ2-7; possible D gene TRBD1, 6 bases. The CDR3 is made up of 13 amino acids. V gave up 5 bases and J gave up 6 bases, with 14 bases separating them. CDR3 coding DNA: TGTGCCAGCAGTCAAATTGAAGGGGGCGAGCAGTACTTC. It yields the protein CASSQIEGGEQYF.

CDR3 DNA sequence: TGCGCCAGCAGCCAAGATTCTGCGGGACCCACCTACGAGCAGTACTTC. Amino acids: CASSQDSAGPTYEQYF. The rearrangement joins TRBV4-1 to TRBJ2-7; TRBD2 might be the D (6 bases). V was trimmed by 0 bases and J by 2 bases, leaving 14 bases between them. Germline CDR1 and CDR2: MGHRA and YSYEKL. The CDR3 sequence is 16 residues long.

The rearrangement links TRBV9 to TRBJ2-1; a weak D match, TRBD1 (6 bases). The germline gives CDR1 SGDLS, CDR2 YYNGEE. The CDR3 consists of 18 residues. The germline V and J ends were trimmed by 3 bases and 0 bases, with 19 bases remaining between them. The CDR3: CASSDHQGSVGSYNEQFF. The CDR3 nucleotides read TGTGCCAGCAGCGACCATCAGGGGTCCGTTGGCTCCTACAATGAGCAGTTCTTC.

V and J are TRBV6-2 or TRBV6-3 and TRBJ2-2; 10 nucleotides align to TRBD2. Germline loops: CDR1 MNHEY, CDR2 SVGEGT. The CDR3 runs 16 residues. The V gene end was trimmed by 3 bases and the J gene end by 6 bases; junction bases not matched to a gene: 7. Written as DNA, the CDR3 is TGTGCCAGCAGTTATCGAAGAGCGGGGGGGCCCGGGGAGCTGTTTTTT. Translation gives CASSYRRAGGPGELFF.

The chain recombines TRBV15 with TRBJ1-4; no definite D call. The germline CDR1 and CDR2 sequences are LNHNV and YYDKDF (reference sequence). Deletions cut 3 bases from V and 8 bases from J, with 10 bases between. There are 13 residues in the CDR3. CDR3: CATSSGEREKLFF. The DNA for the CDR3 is TGTGCCACCAGCAGTGGAGAAAGAGAAAAACTGTTTTTT. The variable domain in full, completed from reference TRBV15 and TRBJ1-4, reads DAMVIQNPRYQVTQFGKPVTLSCSQTLNHNVMYWYQQKSSQAPKLLFHYYDKDFNNEADTPDNFQSRRPNTSFCFLDIRSPGLGDTAMYLCATSSGEREKLFFGSGTQLSVL.

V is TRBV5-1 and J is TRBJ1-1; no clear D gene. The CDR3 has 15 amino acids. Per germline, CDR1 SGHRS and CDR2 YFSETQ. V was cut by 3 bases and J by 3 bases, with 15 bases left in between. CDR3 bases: TGCGCCAGCAGCTCAATGGGCAATTGGGACACTGAAGCTTTCTTT. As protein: CASSSMGNWDTEAFF.

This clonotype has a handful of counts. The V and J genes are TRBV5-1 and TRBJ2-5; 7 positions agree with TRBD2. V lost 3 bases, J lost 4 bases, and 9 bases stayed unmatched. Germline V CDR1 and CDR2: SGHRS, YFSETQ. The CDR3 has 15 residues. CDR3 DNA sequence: TGCGCCAGCAGCTCCCCCGCGGGGGTGGCAGAGACCCAGTACTTC. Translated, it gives CASSSPAGVAETQYF.

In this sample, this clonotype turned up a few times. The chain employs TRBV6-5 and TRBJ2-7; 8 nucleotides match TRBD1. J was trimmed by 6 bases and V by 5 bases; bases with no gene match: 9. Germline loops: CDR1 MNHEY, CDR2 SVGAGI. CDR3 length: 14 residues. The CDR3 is CASSRWTGSPEQYF. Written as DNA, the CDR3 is TGTGCCAGCAGTCGCTGGACAGGGAGTCCCGAGCAGTACTTC.

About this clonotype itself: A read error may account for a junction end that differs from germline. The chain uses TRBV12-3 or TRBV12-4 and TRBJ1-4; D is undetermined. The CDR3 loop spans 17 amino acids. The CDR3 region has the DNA TGTGCCAGCAGTTTATATGGGTCGGGAGCAACTAAGGAAAAACTGTTTTTT. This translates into CASSLYGSGATKEKLFF.

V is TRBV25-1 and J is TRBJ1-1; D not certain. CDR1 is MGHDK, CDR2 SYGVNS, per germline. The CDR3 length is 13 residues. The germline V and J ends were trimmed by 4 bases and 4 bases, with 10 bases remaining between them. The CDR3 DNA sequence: TGTGCCAGCAGTGCCCGCCGGAGCACTGAAGCTTTCTTT. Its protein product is CASSARRSTEAFF.